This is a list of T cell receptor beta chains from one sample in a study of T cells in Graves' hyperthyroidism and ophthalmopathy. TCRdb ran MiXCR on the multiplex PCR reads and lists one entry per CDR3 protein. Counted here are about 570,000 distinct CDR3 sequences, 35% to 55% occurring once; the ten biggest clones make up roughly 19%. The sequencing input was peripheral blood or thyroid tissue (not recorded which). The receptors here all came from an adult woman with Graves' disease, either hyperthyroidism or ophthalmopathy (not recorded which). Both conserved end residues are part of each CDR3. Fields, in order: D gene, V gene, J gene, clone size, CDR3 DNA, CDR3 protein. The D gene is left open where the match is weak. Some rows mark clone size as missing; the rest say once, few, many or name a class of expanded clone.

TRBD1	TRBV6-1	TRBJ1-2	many	TGTGCCAGCAGTGCACAGGGGCCTTATGGCTACACCTTC	CASSAQGPYGYTF
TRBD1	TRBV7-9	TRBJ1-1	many	TGTGCCAGCAGCCCACAGGGGACATTGAACACTGAAGCTTTCTTT	CASSPQGTLNTEAFF
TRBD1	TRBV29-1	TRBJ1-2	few	TGCAGCGTCGGACAGGGGGCGCGTGGCTACACCTTC	CSVGQGARGYTF
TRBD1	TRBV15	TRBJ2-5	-	TGTGCCACCAGCAGGGCAGGGGGCAATCAGCCCCAGTACTTC	CATSRAGGNQPQYF
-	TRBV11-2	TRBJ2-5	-	TGTGCCAGCAGCCTCCTCCTGCCCGGGGAGACCCAGTACTTC	CASSLLLPGETQYF
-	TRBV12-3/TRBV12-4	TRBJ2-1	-	TGTGCCAGCCCTGCTTGGACTAATCTCGATGAGCAGTTCTTC	CASPAWTNLDEQFF
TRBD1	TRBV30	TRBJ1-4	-	TGTGCCTGGACGACAGGGCAGGGCGAAAAACTGTTTTTT	CAWTTGQGEKLFF
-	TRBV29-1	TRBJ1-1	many	TGCAGCGTTGCGAGCCCTTTGGGCACTGAAGCTTTCTTT	CSVASPLGTEAFF
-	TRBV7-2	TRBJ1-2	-	TGTGCCAGCAGCTTATCCTTCAGGGACTTTAACTATGGCTACACCTTC	CASSLSFRDFNYGYTF
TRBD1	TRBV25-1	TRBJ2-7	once	TGTGCCAGCAGCCGGACAGGGCGTGACTACGAGCAGTACTTC	CASSRTGRDYEQYF
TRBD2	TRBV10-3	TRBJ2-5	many	TGTGCCATCAGGACTGGACTAGCTGGCGAGACCCAGTACTTC	CAIRTGLAGETQYF
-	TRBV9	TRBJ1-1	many	TGTGCCAGCACCGCGACACCAGGCACTGAAGCTTTCTTT	CASTATPGTEAFF
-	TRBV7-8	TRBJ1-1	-	TGCGCCATCAGCCCGCCGGGACTCCTCGGAAGGTACTTT	CAISPPGLLGRYF
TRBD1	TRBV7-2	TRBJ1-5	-	TGTGCCAGCAGTCGACAGGGAAGCAATCGGCCCCAGCATTTT	CASSRQGSNRPQHF
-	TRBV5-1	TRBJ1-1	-	TGCGCCAGCAGCTTGGGAGACAGGTTCGGCACTAAAGCTTTCTTT	CASSLGDRFGTKAFF
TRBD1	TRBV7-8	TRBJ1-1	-	TGTGCCAGCAGCCCACAGGGGGCTCAAGCTTTCTTT	CASSPQGAQAFF
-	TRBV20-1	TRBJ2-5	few	TGCAGTGCGGTGGGAGGAGAGACCCAGTACTTC	CSAVGGETQYF
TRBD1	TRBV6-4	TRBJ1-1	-	TGTGCCAGCAGTGACTCTCAGACAGGGGGTATGGCTGAAGCTTTCTTT	CASSDSQTGGMAEAFF